The 11 T cell receptor beta chains below all came from one sample that was sequenced in a study of blood T cell repertoires in COVID-19. Produced via immunoSEQ multiplex PCR; TCRdb's table is partial and in-frame only. The sample lists about 280,000 clones; 70% to 90% were seen once. What was sequenced was peripheral blood. Receptors were obtained from a man aged 50-59 years with active or convalescent COVID-19.

The V and J genes are TRBV28 and TRBJ1-6, with TRBD1 identical over 8 bases. V shed 5 bases, J shed 6 bases, and the junction held 3 bases outside the gene matches. The CDR3 is 14 residues long. In germline, CDR1 is MDHEN, CDR2 SYDVKM. For the CDR3, the DNA is TGTGCCAGCAGTACGACAGGGGCTAATTCACCCCTCCACTTT. The encoded protein is CASSTTGANSPLHF. Filled out from reference TRBV28 and TRBJ1-6, the complete variable domain reads DVKVTQSSRYLVKRTGEKVFLECVQDMDHENMFWYRQDPGLGLRLIYFSYDVKMKEKGDIPEGYSVSREKKERFSLILESASTNQTSMYLCASSTTGANSPLHFGNGTRLTVT.

This clone was seen a handful of times. In DNA form, the CDR3 reads TGTGCCAGCAGCTTTCCCCCAGGGGGCGGCGGTGGCTACACCTTC. Translation: CASSFPPGGGGGYTF. J is TRBJ1-2 and V is TRBV7-9; TRBD1 agrees at 8 bases. Germline CDR1 and CDR2: SEHNR and FQNEAQ (reference sequence). This CDR3 spans 15 amino acids. After removal of 3 bases from V and 7 bases from J, the junction contained 10 bases not matched to a gene.

The chain recombines TRBV9 with TRBJ2-6, with a possible D match to TRBD1 (6 bases). Germline V lookup: CDR1 SGDLS, CDR2 YYNGEE. CDR3 length: 18 residues. Trimming pared 4 bases from V and 0 bases from J, leaving 17 bases between. Here the CDR3 reads CASSPTVGDNSGANVLTF. CDR3 nucleotide sequence: TGTGCCAGCAGCCCAACGGTAGGGGACAACTCTGGGGCCAACGTCCTGACTTTC.

The J gene is TRBJ1-1, the V gene TRBV19; D is unresolved. The CDR3 is 15 amino acids. The germline V gene encodes CDR1 LNHDA and CDR2 SQIVND (reference sequence). V lost 2 bases to trimming and J lost 7 bases, with 17 bases between them. The CDR3 sequence is CASSIRASLASEAFF. The CDR3 DNA is TGTGCCAGTAGTATAAGGGCCAGCCTAGCCAGTGAAGCTTTCTTT. Drawing the rest from reference TRBV19 and TRBJ1-1, the complete variable domain is DGGITQSPKYLFRKEGQNVTLSCEQNLNHDAMYWYRQDPGQGLRLIYYSQIVNDFQKGDIAEGYSVSREKKESFPLTVTSAQKNPTAFYLCASSIRASLASEAFFGQGTRLTVV.

The chain links TRBV19 to TRBJ2-2, with 9 bases that match TRBD2. The CDR3 covers 18 residues. Losses at the gene ends were 5 bases for V and 7 bases for J; bases not matched to a gene: 17. Germline V lookup: CDR1 LNHDA, CDR2 SQIVND (reference sequence). CDR3 nucleotides: TGTGCCAGTAGTGCAAACCCAAGGGTAGCGGGAGAGAGCGGGGAGCTGTTTTTT. Its translation: CASSANPRVAGESGELFF.

This chain joins TRBV7-9 and TRBJ2-1, with 11 bases identical to TRBD2. Unmatched junction bases numbered 3, after V lost 9 bases and J lost 5 bases. The germline V gene has CDR1 SEHNR and CDR2 FQNEAQ (reference sequence). The CDR3 runs to 13 residues. The DNA for the CDR3 is TGTGCCAGTAGACTAGCGGGGAACAATGAGCAGTTCTTC. This translates into CASRLAGNNEQFF.

This chain links TRBV6-1 with TRBJ1-1, with 10 nucleotides matching TRBD1. V lost 4 bases and J lost 1; bases outside the gene matches: 6. This CDR3 contains 16 residues. From germline, CDR1 is MNHNS and CDR2 SASEGT. The CDR3 protein is CASSAGQGGPNTEAFF. Here the CDR3 DNA reads TGTGCCAGCAGTGCCGGACAGGGGGGGCCGAACACTGAAGCTTTCTTT.

About this clone: The same CDR3 arises from other DNA sequences in this sample as well. This rearrangement joins TRBV5-1 to TRBJ1-1, with no clear D. This CDR3 spans 14 amino acids. Deletions cut 0 bases from V and 0 bases from J, with 6 bases between. CDR1 is SGHRS, CDR2 YFSETQ, per germline. The CDR3 DNA reads TGCGCCAGCAGCTTGGAACTTATGAACACTGAAGCTTTCTTT. It encodes CASSLELMNTEAFF.

CDR3 protein: CASSQLGSGTDTQYF. CDR3 DNA: TGTGCCAGCAGCCAGCTAGGCTCGGGCACAGATACGCAGTATTTT. V gene TRBV14 combines with J gene TRBJ2-3; D is ambiguous. CDR1 is SGHDN, CDR2 FVKESK, per germline. The CDR3 has 15 amino acids. V lost 3 bases and J lost 1, with 11 bases in between.

CDR3 sequence: CASSPSTGERSTGELFF. The CDR3 DNA follows: TGTGCCAGCAGTCCGTCAACAGGGGAAAGGAGCACCGGGGAGCTGTTTTTT. The chain links TRBV6-6 to TRBJ2-2, with 7 bases that match TRBD1. Germline V gives CDR1 MNHNY, CDR2 SVGAGI (reference sequence). V dropped 5 bases and J dropped 4; count of bases not matched to a gene: 13. This CDR3 is built from 17 residues.

V and J are TRBV5-4 and TRBJ2-3, with 10 positions matching TRBD1. The CDR3 has 19 residues. V dropped 4 bases and J dropped 0; count of bases not matched to a gene: 14. The germline gives CDR1 SGHNT, CDR2 YYREEE (reference sequence). The CDR3 protein is CASSKTGGRAGRSTDTQYF. The DNA of the CDR3 is TGTGCCAGCAGCAAGACAGGGGGCAGAGCGGGACGTAGCACAGATACGCAGTATTTT.